The following is a T cell receptor beta chain sequence with its context. There is no known antigen for this receptor. Base qualities were left out, and no much larger clone turns up one base away. TCRbeta CDR3 regions were amplified from genomic DNA by means of the immunoSEQ Assay, a bias-controlled multiplex PCR. In the original analysis: The number of nucleated cells in each sample was estimated from the amplification of reference gene primers within the assay. To quantify the absolute abundance of each unique TCRbeta CDR3 rearrangement, sequence reads were collapsed and filtered. For each sample, productive Simpson clonality was calculated by taking the square root of Simpson's diversity index across productive rearrangements. Drawn from immuneACCESS, this table holds only the in-frame rearrangements with V and J called that TCRdb kept. Clones are partly lost; checked studies trace under half to an unresolved V gene and leave the rest unexplained. V, J and clone size derive from that table, while D and trimming were established from the DNA sequence. A total of 250,000 to 350,000 clones appear in this sample, 88% of them only once. Approximately 10% of the sample is held by the ten biggest clonotypes.

The sample comes from a study of blood T cell repertoires in COVID-19 (dated by TCRdb to about 2020). For the wider study: Samples from collaborators originated in the United States, Italy and Spain and spanned both the acute and convalescent phases of COVID-19. The samples were drawn from two sources: the first 160 participants of the ongoing ImmuneRACE study, and 1,000 to 1,500 subjects contributed by 6 global collaborators. Where HLA class I and class II types were available, the types were taken from metadata supplied by the sample provider, not from assay-based typing. The repertoires were released in a freely available public database meant as a resource for research on the immune response to SARS-CoV-2. The material from the prospective study consisted of cDNA or gDNA derived from T cells, B-cell-depleted T cells, or PBMCs. Deeply sampled blood TCRbeta repertoires from subjects exposed to, actively infected with, or recovered from COVID-19 were included in the dataset. Sample metadata almost always included a de-identified subject ID, COVID-19 status, age in years and sex.

Broader findings and caveats from the paper: Clinical and demographic metadata were provided uncurated, with the amount varying by source and participant.

Trimming accounts for 4 bases at V and 6 bases at J, while the number of junction bases matched to no gene is 7. CDR1 and CDR2 are drawn from the germline V gene: SGHRS, YFSETQ. The CDR3 sequence holds 14 residues, the cysteine and phenylalanine included. The sequence is cut down to CDR3 DNA, 42 bases in frame from base 1. One collaborating source in Seattle enrolled patients during active infection and followed them longitudinally through the course of disease. The collaborating institutions used their own protocols to collect whole blood in K2EDTA tubes. For TCRbeta analysis, collaborator samples were shipped as frozen whole blood, as isolated PBMCs, or as DNA extracted from either sample type.

The TCR originated in a woman aged 25-40 years with COVID-19, enrolled during active disease. Sequencing used peripheral blood. Recombination linked TRBV5-1 to TRBJ2-3, with 8 bases in between that match TRBD2. Here is the DNA: TGCGCCAGCAGCGGGGGACTAGGTGTCGATACGCAGTATTTT. This gives the protein CASSGGLGVDTQYF.